These 27 T cell receptor beta chains came from one sample sequenced in a study of blood T cells in healthy people across ages. Together with a sample-barcoded 5' primer, a J-beta primer mix was included in a second PCR lasting 7 to 11 cycles. TCRdb passed the 5' RACE reads through MiXCR, listing each CDR3 protein once. Of 800,000 or so distinct CDR3 sequences listed, about 25% are singletons. These data were also filed under a second study, of T cells of mothers and their children.

The source material was blood. The source of these receptors is a boy younger than 18 in good health.

This clonotype was counted ten times or more. The J gene is TRBJ1-2, the V gene TRBV29-1, with D unclear. The CDR3 runs to 11 residues. V was clipped by 6 bases and J by 4 bases, with 9 bases between them. Germline CDR1 SQVTM, CDR2 ANQGSEA. CDR3 amino acids: CSVRDIYGYTF. The CDR3 DNA is TGCAGCGTCCGAGATATCTATGGCTACACCTTC.

This clonotype was counted only a few times. J is TRBJ2-7 and V is TRBV12-3 or TRBV12-4, with 11 bases identical to TRBD1. Germline trimming cut 4 bases from V and 6 bases from J; bases unmatched to any gene: 11. The CDR3 sequence is 16 residues long. The CDR3 sequence is CASSSPGQGGNGEQYF. CDR3 nucleotide sequence: TGTGCCAGCAGTTCACCGGGACAGGGGGGAAATGGCGAGCAGTACTTC.

V and J are TRBV12-3 or TRBV12-4 and TRBJ2-7, with 9 nucleotides matching TRBD1. The CDR3 sequence is 12 residues long. Trimming took 5 bases from V and 9 from J; bases not matched to a gene: 5. The CDR3 DNA follows: TGTGCCAGCAGTGGTCAGGACAGGGGGCAGTACTTC. Translation gives CASSGQDRGQYF.

Ten or more counts support this clonotype. The genes are TRBV20-1 and TRBJ2-5; perhaps TRBD2 as D (6 bases). This CDR3 has 12 residues. CDR1 is DFQATT and CDR2 is SNEGSKA in the germline V gene (reference sequence). V lost 5 bases, J lost 9 bases, and 16 bases lay in between. The CDR3 DNA sequence: TGCAGTGCTTGGGGACTGCGGGATGCCCAGTACTTC. Translation gives CSAWGLRDAQYF.

This clonotype was found a few times. The CDR3 here is CASERPGQVNYGYTF. The CDR3 DNA reads as TGTGCCAGCGAACGACCGGGACAGGTTAACTATGGCTACACCTTC. The chain uses TRBV7-9 and TRBJ1-2, with TRBD1 identical over 8 bases. Trimming at V came to 8 bases and at J to 1 base, leaving 9 bases not matched to a gene. The germline V gene has CDR1 SEHNR and CDR2 FQNEAQ (reference sequence). The CDR3 length is 15 residues.

The J gene is TRBJ1-2, the V gene TRBV9; D is uncertain. V was shortened by 4 bases and J by 2 bases, with 9 bases between the two germline ends. Germline values: CDR1 SGDLS, CDR2 YYNGEE. The CDR3 length is 13 residues. The CDR3: CASSPTNNYGYTF. In DNA form, the CDR3 reads TGTGCCAGCAGCCCAACTAACAACTATGGCTACACCTTC.

This clonotype has just a few counts. This chain uses TRBV12-3 or TRBV12-4 with TRBJ2-2; D might be TRBD2 (6 bases). V was cut by 1 base and J by 2 bases, with 14 bases left in between. The CDR3 is 17 residues long. The CDR3 region has the DNA TGTGCCAGCAGTTTAGGGGAGGTTCACAGTAACACCGGGGAGCTGTTTTTT. It encodes CASSLGEVHSNTGELFF.

This clonotype was picked up many times. The chain has TRBV6-2 or TRBV6-3 and TRBJ2-7; D is uncertain. V lost 5 bases, J lost 1 base, and 12 bases lay in between. Germline-derived CDR1 and CDR2 are MNHEY and SVGEGT. This CDR3 region has 14 residues. The CDR3 DNA follows: TGTGCCAGCAGTGTGGCTGACGGATCCTACGAGCAGTACTTC. Translation gives CASSVADGSYEQYF.

The table lists this clonotype with a few counts. The chain joins TRBV20-1 to TRBJ1-5; 7 bases are shared with TRBD1. The germline CDR1 and CDR2 sequences are DFQATT and SNEGSKA (reference sequence). CDR3 length equals 14 residues. V lost 0 bases to trimming and J lost 7 bases; unmatched junction nucleotides: 6. The CDR3 region is CSARDGTDEQPQHF. For the CDR3, the DNA is TGCAGTGCTAGAGATGGGACAGACGAACAGCCCCAGCATTTT.

V and J are TRBV7-2 and TRBJ1-1; D ambiguous. Germline CDR1 SGHTA, CDR2 FQGNSA. The CDR3 totals 14 residues. Trimming removed 5 bases from V and 2 bases from J, with 12 bases in between. The CDR3 loop is CASSPNSGNTEAFF. CDR3 DNA sequence: TGTGCCAGCAGCCCCAACAGCGGAAACACTGAAGCTTTCTTT.

In this sample, this clonotype turned up a few times. The CDR3, as DNA: TGCGCCAGCAGCTTGGACGTGGTAAGCACTGAAGCTTTCTTT. Translating it yields CASSLDVVSTEAFF. V is TRBV5-1 and J is TRBJ1-1; D uncertain. Per germline, CDR1 SGHRS and CDR2 YFSETQ. The CDR3 is 14 amino acids. With 0 bases removed from V and 4 bases from J, the gap between germline ends came to 10 bases.

This chain links TRBV7-9 with TRBJ2-2, with unresolved D. Germline V gene sequence: CDR1 SEHNR, CDR2 FQNEAQ (reference sequence). V gave up 5 bases and J gave up 2 bases, with 15 bases separating them. The CDR3 has 16 amino acids. CDR3 loop: CASSPSDGPNTGELFF. The CDR3 nucleotides read TGTGCCAGCAGCCCCTCGGATGGACCCAACACCGGGGAGCTGTTTTTT.

This chain joins TRBV4-3 and TRBJ2-3; D is possibly TRBD1 (6 bases). Germline V gene lookup returns CDR1 LGHNA and CDR2 YSLEER. Trimming removed 0 bases from V and 0 bases from J, with 13 bases in between. The CDR3 runs 17 residues. The DNA for the CDR3 is TGCGCCAGCAGCCAAGATTTCCAGGGGACAAGCACAGATACGCAGTATTTT. Translated: CASSQDFQGTSTDTQYF.

This clonotype has more than one count but fewer than ten. The gene calls are TRBV28 and TRBJ1-5; TRBD1 is a possible D gene (5 bases). Germline CDR1 and CDR2: MDHEN and SYDVKM. The CDR3 spans 15 residues. The V end lost 5 bases, the J end lost 1 base, and 12 bases lay between the germline ends. The CDR3 sequence is CASSNRIFSNQPQHF. DNA for the CDR3: TGTGCCAGCAGTAACAGGATCTTCAGCAATCAGCCCCAGCATTTT.

V usage is TRBV9 and J usage is TRBJ2-1; D call uncertain. Germline CDR1 is SGDLS and CDR2 is YYNGEE. V lost 0 bases, J lost 7 bases, and 14 bases lay in between. The CDR3 is 15 residues long. The CDR3 sequence: CASSVGGIGMNEQFF. The DNA of the CDR3 is TGTGCCAGCAGCGTAGGGGGTATTGGGATGAATGAGCAGTTCTTC.

This clonotype was picked up a small number of times. CDR3 DNA sequence: TGTGCCAGCAGTCGCTGGACAGGGACCGAGCAGTACTTC. Its protein is CASSRWTGTEQYF. The J gene is TRBJ2-1, the V gene TRBV3-1; 8 nucleotides agree with TRBD1. The J call could be wrong; TRBJ2-7 is a better fit for the DNA end. The CDR3 consists of 13 residues. Germline CDR1 is LGHDT and CDR2 is YNNKEL (reference sequence).

This clonotype was counted a few times. The V call is TRBV6-6, the J call TRBJ2-7, with D hard to call. The germline V and J ends were trimmed by 0 bases and 1 base, with 10 bases remaining between them. CDR3 size: 15 residues. Germline V gives CDR1 MNHNY, CDR2 SVGAGI (reference sequence). CDR3 in DNA: TGTGCCAGCAGTTACTCGGTGGCAGCTTCCTACGAGCAGTACTTC. Translation gives CASSYSVAASYEQYF.

This chain's CDR3 is CSVESSVTGELFF. The CDR3 DNA is TGCAGCGTTGAGTCTAGCGTCACCGGGGAGCTGTTTTTT. The rearrangement links TRBV29-1 to TRBJ2-2; D possibly corresponds to TRBD2 (6 bases). In germline, CDR1 is SQVTM, CDR2 ANQGSEA. This CDR3 comprises 13 residues. The V end was cut by 3 bases, the J end by 4 bases, with 9 bases between.

This clonotype was found a few times. The CDR3 sequence is CASSGTVENQPQHF. The CDR3 bases are TGCGCCAGCAGCGGGACGGTCGAAAATCAGCCCCAGCATTTT. V and J are TRBV4-1 and TRBJ1-5, with D possibly being TRBD1 (5 bases). The CDR3 runs to 14 residues. The V gene's germline CDR1 is MGHRA and CDR2 YSYEKL. V was pared by 5 bases and J by 4 bases, with 12 bases between.

This clonotype has only a few counts. The chain joins TRBV10-3 to TRBJ2-3, with a weak D call TRBD1 (5 bases). CDR1 is ENHRY, CDR2 SYGVKD, per germline. The germline V and J ends were trimmed by 3 bases and 6 bases, with 16 bases remaining between them. CDR3 length: 15 residues. CDR3 sequence: CAISDRDSLFDTQYF. CDR3 coding DNA: TGTGCCATCAGTGACAGGGATTCTCTGTTCGATACGCAGTATTTT.

With regard to this clonotype: The CDR3 carries no conserved terminal phenylalanine or tryptophan, so it likely arises from a read error. V and J are TRBV7-9 and TRBJ2-3; possible D gene TRBD2, 5 bases. Germline V gene data show CDR1 as SEHNR and CDR2 as FQNEAQ (reference sequence). The ends were cut back, 3 bases at V and 2 bases at J, with 9 bases in the middle. This CDR3 contains 14 residues. The CDR3 DNA is TGTGCCAGCAGCTTCCTCGGGGACACAGATACGCAGTATATT. Its protein product is CASSFLGDTDTQYI.

This sequence joins TRBV3-1 and TRBJ2-1; D may be TRBD1 or TRBD2 (5 bases each). CDR1 is LGHDT and CDR2 is YNNKEL in the germline V gene (reference sequence). The CDR3 spans 14 residues. V was pared by 4 bases and J by 6 bases, with 13 bases between. Here the CDR3 DNA reads TGTGCCAGCAGCCTACCGGGACGACTCAATGAGCAGTTCTTC. This gives the protein CASSLPGRLNEQFF.

This clonotype has more than one count but fewer than ten. The chain uses TRBV7-2 and TRBJ2-5; D unclear. V was shortened by 5 bases and J by 4 bases, with 14 bases between the two germline ends. Germline-derived CDR1 and CDR2 are SGHTA and FQGNSA. The CDR3 runs to 14 residues. CDR3 in DNA: TGTGCCAGCAGCCCTGACCTCTTAGGAGAGACCCAGTACTTC. Its translation: CASSPDLLGETQYF.

Notes on this clonotype: The CDR3 does not end in the conserved phenylalanine or tryptophan, so this is likely a read error. The V gene is TRBV28, the J gene TRBJ1-2; 9 bases match TRBD1. This CDR3 spans 14 amino acids. Germline values: CDR1 MDHEN, CDR2 SYDVKM. CDR3 in amino acids: CAAAGTGYGYGYTL. CDR3 in DNA: TGTGCGGCCGCCGGGACAGGGTACGGCTATGGCTACACCCTC.

This clonotype was observed a handful of times. Sequence at one end of the junction differs from germline and may be a read error. This chain links TRBV7-9 with TRBJ1-2; 8 nucleotides agree with TRBD1. Germline V CDR1 and CDR2: SEHNR, FQNEAQ (reference sequence). CDR3 length: 16 amino acids. The CDR3 loop is CASSLTRTGYNYGCTF. The CDR3, as DNA: TGTGCCAGCAGCTTAACACGGACAGGGTATAACTATGGCTGCACCTTC.

This chain uses TRBV29-1 with TRBJ2-5; no reliable D call. Gene TRBJ2-7 matches the end of the DNA better, so the J call may be wrong. Per the germline V gene, CDR1 is SQVTM and CDR2 is ANQGSEA. The CDR3 is 13 residues long. Here the CDR3 reads CSVVGSTMDEQYF. Written as DNA, the CDR3 is TGCAGCGTTGTTGGGTCTACGATGGACGAGCAGTACTTC.

This clonotype has just a few counts. The CDR3 DNA is TGCAGCGTTGATAAGGACTTAAGCACAGATACGCAGTATTTT. Protein: CSVDKDLSTDTQYF. This sequence joins TRBV29-1 and TRBJ2-3; D possibly corresponds to TRBD2 (5 bases). V was clipped by 3 bases and J by 0 bases, with 10 bases between them. Germline CDR1 SQVTM, CDR2 ANQGSEA. This CDR3 spans 14 amino acids.